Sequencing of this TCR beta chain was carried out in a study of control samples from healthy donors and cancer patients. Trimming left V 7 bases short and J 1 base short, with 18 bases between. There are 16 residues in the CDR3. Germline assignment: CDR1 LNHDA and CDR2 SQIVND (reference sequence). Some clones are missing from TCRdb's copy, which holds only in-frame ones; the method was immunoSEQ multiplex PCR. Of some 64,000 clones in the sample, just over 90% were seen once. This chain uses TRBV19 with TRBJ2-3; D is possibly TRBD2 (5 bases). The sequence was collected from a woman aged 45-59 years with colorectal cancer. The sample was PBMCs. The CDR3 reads CASTFIRGGGTDTQYF. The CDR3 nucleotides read TGTGCCAGTACTTTTATACGGGGTGGCGGCACAGATACGCAGTATTTT.